The 11 T cell receptor beta chains given below trace back to one sample, sequenced in a study of Ad26.COV2.S vaccination and SARS-CoV-2 variants. Assay used: immunoSEQ multiplex PCR; TCRdb lists only in-frame clones, some missing. The sample includes about 350,000 clones, about 90% of them seen just once. The source was peripheral blood, collected after recovery from COVID-19. The receptors were sampled from a human donor who had recovered from COVID-19.

This chain links TRBV29-1 with TRBJ2-7, with D possibly being TRBD1 or TRBD2 (5 bases each). Germline V lookup: CDR1 SQVTM, CDR2 ANQGSEA. This CDR3 contains 13 residues. Between the trimmed V and J ends, which lost 6 bases and 6 bases, there was a span of 18 bases. This CDR3 is CSVTRTPSSEQYF. CDR3 sequence (DNA): TGCAGCGTCACTAGGACACCCTCAAGCGAGCAGTACTTC.

The rearrangement joins TRBV29-1 to TRBJ2-7; 9 nucleotides line up with TRBD1. Germline CDR1 and CDR2: SQVTM and ANQGSEA. V gave up 4 bases and J gave up 2 bases; unmatched junction bases: 3. The CDR3 is 13 residues long. CDR3 region: CSVVWTGAYEQYF. CDR3 DNA: TGCAGCGTTGTTTGGACAGGGGCCTACGAGCAGTACTTC.

The chain employs TRBV5-1 and TRBJ2-2, with D uncertain. V lost 1 base, J lost 2 bases, and 12 bases lay in between. CDR3 length: 16 amino acids. The germline gives CDR1 SGHRS, CDR2 YFSETQ. The CDR3 DNA follows: TGCGCCAGCAGCTTGCGATTTGCAGGAAACACCGGGGAGCTGTTTTTT. Protein: CASSLRFAGNTGELFF.

This clone was picked up a small number of times. V and J are TRBV5-4 and TRBJ2-7; 11 positions agree with TRBD2. The V segment lost 4 bases and the J segment 7 bases; nucleotides outside the gene matches: 10. Germline CDR1 and CDR2: SGHNT and YYREEE (reference sequence). CDR3 length: 15 amino acids. CDR3 bases: TGTGCCAGCAGCCAGGGACTAGCGGTTTGGGGGGAGCAGTACTTC. Translating gives CASSQGLAVWGEQYF.

The chain has TRBV7-3 and TRBJ2-5, with 8 bases identical to TRBD2. CDR3 length: 14 residues. Germline CDR1 reads SGHTA; CDR2 reads FQGTGA. V lost 5 bases and J lost 4; bases outside the gene matches: 6. The CDR3 is CASSQSGGPETQYF. CDR3 nucleotide sequence: TGTGCCAGCAGCCAATCGGGGGGGCCAGAGACCCAGTACTTC. Variable domain in full (rest from reference TRBV7-3 and TRBJ2-5): GAGVSQTPSNKVTEKGKYVELRCDPISGHTALYWYRQSLGQGPEFLIYFQGTGAADDSGLPNDRFFAVRPEGSVSTLKIQRTERGDSAVYLCASSQSGGPETQYFGPGTRLLVL.

The chain carries TRBV19 and TRBJ1-6, with D unresolved. Germline CDR1 is LNHDA and CDR2 is SQIVND (reference sequence). The CDR3 is 13 amino acids. With 7 bases removed from V and 9 bases from J, the gap between germline ends came to 13 bases. The CDR3 region is CASKERPLSPLHF. CDR3 nucleotide sequence: TGTGCCAGTAAGGAGAGACCGCTTTCACCCCTCCACTTT.

In its sample, this clone was seen a few times. The V call is TRBV9, the J call TRBJ1-2; D is ambiguous. This CDR3 contains 14 residues. V dropped 0 bases and J dropped 0 bases, with 6 bases sitting between them. Germline CDR1 SGDLS, CDR2 YYNGEE. The CDR3 region is CASSVGHTNYGYTF. The CDR3 nucleotides read TGTGCCAGCAGCGTAGGACACACTAACTATGGCTACACCTTC.

The V call is TRBV29-1, the J call TRBJ2-3; D may match TRBD1 or TRBD2 (5 bases each). With 7 bases removed from V and 4 bases from J, the gap between germline ends came to 18 bases. The germline V gene encodes CDR1 SQVTM and CDR2 ANQGSEA. This CDR3 is built from 14 residues. CDR3 residues: CSAPVGVRSDTQYF. CDR3 in DNA: TGCAGCGCGCCGGTGGGGGTTAGGTCAGATACGCAGTATTTT.

The chain has TRBV4-1 and TRBJ1-3; D might be TRBD1 (5 bases). The CDR3 has 15 residues. Per germline, CDR1 MGHRA and CDR2 YSYEKL. Trimming shortened V by 4 bases and J by 4 bases, and 14 bases separated the two germline ends. CDR3 amino acids: CASSLLGERGNTIYF. CDR3 bases: TGCGCCAGCAGCCTTCTGGGGGAGAGAGGAAACACCATATATTTT.

The chain is built from TRBV6-5 and TRBJ1-6, with 9 bases identical to TRBD1. The germline V gene encodes CDR1 MNHEY and CDR2 SVGAGI. J gave up 4 bases and V 7 bases, and 5 bases lay outside the gene matches. The CDR3 sequence is 15 residues long. The CDR3 DNA is TGTGCCAGCAAAAAACAGGGGGCTTATAATTCACCCCTCCACTTT. Protein product: CASKKQGAYNSPLHF.

CDR3 bases: TGTGCCAGCAGTTTTCTTCAGGAGCAGTTCTTC. Its translation: CASSFLQEQFF. This rearrangement joins TRBV12-3 or TRBV12-4 to TRBJ2-1; no clear D gene. V was shortened by 3 bases and J by 10 bases, with 7 bases between the two germline ends. The length of the CDR3 is 11 residues.